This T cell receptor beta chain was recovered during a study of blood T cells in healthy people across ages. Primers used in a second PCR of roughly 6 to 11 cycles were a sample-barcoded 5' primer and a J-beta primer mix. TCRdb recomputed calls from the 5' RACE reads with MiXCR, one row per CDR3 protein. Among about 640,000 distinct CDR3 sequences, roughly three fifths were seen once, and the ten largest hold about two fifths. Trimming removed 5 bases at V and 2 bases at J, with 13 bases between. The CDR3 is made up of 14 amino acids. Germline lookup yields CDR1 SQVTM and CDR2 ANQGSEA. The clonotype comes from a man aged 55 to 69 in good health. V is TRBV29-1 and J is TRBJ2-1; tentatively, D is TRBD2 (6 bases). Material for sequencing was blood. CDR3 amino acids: CSVSWGGTYNEQFF. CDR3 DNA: TGCAGCGTTTCCTGGGGAGGAACCTACAATGAGCAGTTCTTC.